Each of the 9 T cell receptor beta chains below was sequenced from the same sample in a study of OX40 agonist ivuxolimab in advanced cancers. Profiling relied on immunoSEQ multiplex PCR, and the TCRdb table lists in-frame clones only, not all of them. This table holds about 80,000 clones, over 85% found once. The source was CD4+ or CD8+ T cells sorted from blood, collected in a trial of the OX40 agonist ivuxolimab. The receptors derive from an adult with an advanced solid tumor such as melanoma, head and neck, liver or kidney cancer.

The chain has TRBV2 and TRBJ2-7, with 7 bases that match TRBD1. Unmatched junction bases numbered 3, after V lost 7 bases and J lost 0 bases. The CDR3 is made up of 13 amino acids. In germline, CDR1 is SNHLY, CDR2 FYNNEI. The CDR3, as DNA: TGTGCCAGCACCTGGACAGGCTCCTACGAGCAGTACTTC. Protein: CASTWTGSYEQYF.

This chain joins TRBV5-5 and TRBJ2-1; D is perhaps TRBD1 (6 bases). CDR1 and CDR2 (germline): SGHKS, YYEKEE (reference sequence). With 4 bases removed from V and 6 bases from J, the gap between germline ends came to 20 bases. This CDR3 comprises 16 residues. The CDR3 nucleotides are TGTGCCAGCAGCCGGTCCGGGCAGGGGCTCCCCAATGAGCAGTTCTTC. Its protein is CASSRSGQGLPNEQFF.

This clone was found once. Additional DNA sequences in this sample encode the identical CDR3. The V call is TRBV27, the J call TRBJ1-1; no clear D gene. Germline V gives CDR1 MNHEY, CDR2 SMNVEV (reference sequence). V was trimmed by 2 bases and J by 0 bases, leaving 7 bases between them. The CDR3 contains 14 residues. CDR3 region: CASSLRGLNTEAFF. As DNA, the CDR3 is TGTGCCAGCAGTTTAAGAGGCCTGAACACTGAAGCTTTCTTT.

This sequence joins TRBV4-3 and TRBJ2-1, with 11 nucleotides matching TRBD2. Germline V gene sequence: CDR1 LGHNA, CDR2 YSLEER. The V and J ends lost 0 bases and 9 bases, in that order; junction bases with no gene match: 10. The CDR3 runs 17 residues. The CDR3 nucleotides are TGCGCCAGCAGCCAAGATAGTAGCGGGAGGGCCTGGGTTGAGCAGTTCTTC. Residues: CASSQDSSGRAWVEQFF.

This CDR3 is CASSPADRGRHEQYF. The CDR3 DNA sequence: TGTGCCAGCAGCCCAGCCGACAGGGGCCGGCACGAGCAGTACTTC. The rearrangement joins TRBV5-4 to TRBJ2-7, with 8 bases that match TRBD1. J gave up 5 bases and V 4 bases, and 11 bases lay outside the gene matches. The germline V gene has CDR1 SGHNT and CDR2 YYREEE (reference sequence). The CDR3 extends over 15 amino acids.

A few counts support this clone. The V and J genes are TRBV5-1 and TRBJ2-3, with no clear D. Germline CDR1 and CDR2: SGHRS and YFSETQ. The V gene lost 2 bases and the J gene lost 1 base, with 8 bases spanning the gap. CDR3 length equals 14 residues. CDR3 in amino acids: CASSFDRGTDTQYF. The CDR3 DNA is TGCGCCAGCAGCTTCGATCGGGGCACAGATACGCAGTATTTT.

This chain joins TRBV9 and TRBJ2-3; 8 bases match TRBD2. The CDR3 loop spans 16 amino acids. After removal of 0 bases from V and 6 bases from J, the junction contained 9 bases not matched to a gene. Germline assignment: CDR1 SGDLS and CDR2 YYNGEE. Written as DNA, the CDR3 is TGTGCCAGCAGCGTAGATGTTAGCGGGATTCCGGATACGCAGTATTTT. Its protein is CASSVDVSGIPDTQYF.

J is TRBJ2-2 and V is TRBV5-1; no firm D call. Trimming pared 2 bases from V and 0 bases from J, leaving 5 bases between. CDR1 SGHRS and CDR2 YFSETQ come from the germline V gene. There are 14 residues in the CDR3. The CDR3 region has the DNA TGCGCCAGCAGCTTTGGAGCGAACACCGGGGAGCTGTTTTTT. Translation gives CASSFGANTGELFF. The whole variable domain, filled in from reference TRBV5-1 and TRBJ2-2, reads KAGVTQTPRYLIKTRGQQVTLSCSPISGHRSVSWYQQTPGQGLQFLFEYFSETQRNKGNFPGRFSGRQFSNSRSEMNVSTLELGDSALYLCASSFGANTGELFFGEGSRLTVL.

The V call is TRBV7-6, the J call TRBJ2-7, with D perhaps matching TRBD1 (6 bases). This CDR3 has 12 amino acids. The germline V and J ends were trimmed by 8 bases and 5 bases, with 13 bases remaining between them. The germline V gene has CDR1 SGHVS and CDR2 FNYEAQ. The CDR3 loop is CASEGESHEQYF. In DNA, the CDR3 is TGTGCCAGCGAGGGGGAGTCCCACGAGCAGTACTTC.